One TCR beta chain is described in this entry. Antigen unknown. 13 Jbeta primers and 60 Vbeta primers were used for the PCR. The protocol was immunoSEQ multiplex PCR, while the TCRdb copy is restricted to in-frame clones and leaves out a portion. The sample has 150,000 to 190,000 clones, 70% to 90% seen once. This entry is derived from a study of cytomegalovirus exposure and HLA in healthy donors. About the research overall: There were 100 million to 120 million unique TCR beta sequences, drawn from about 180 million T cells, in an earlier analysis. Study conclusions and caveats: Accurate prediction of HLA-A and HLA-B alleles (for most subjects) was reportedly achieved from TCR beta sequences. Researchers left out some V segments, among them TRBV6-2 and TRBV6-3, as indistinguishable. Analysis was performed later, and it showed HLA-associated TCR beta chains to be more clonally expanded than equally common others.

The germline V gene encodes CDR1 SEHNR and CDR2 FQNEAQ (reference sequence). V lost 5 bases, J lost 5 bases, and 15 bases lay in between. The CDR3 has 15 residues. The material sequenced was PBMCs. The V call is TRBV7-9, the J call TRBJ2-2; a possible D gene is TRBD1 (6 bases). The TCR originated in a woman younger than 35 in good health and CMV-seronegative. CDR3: CASSPWKGVTGELFF. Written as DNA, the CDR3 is TGTGCCAGCAGCCCCTGGAAGGGGGTAACCGGGGAGCTGTTTTTT.